Listed below are T cell receptor beta chains from one sample, sequenced in a study of CD8+ T cells in alopecia areata. Generated by immunoSEQ multiplex PCR, the TCRdb table keeps only in-frame clones and is missing some. This table has roughly 200,000 clones, around 58% appearing once. The sample consisted of CD8+ T cells sorted from blood, taken at week 24, from a patient treated with tofacitinib. These receptors all stem from a human donor with alopecia areata. The CDR3 runs from the conserved cysteine through the conserved F or W. D genes are given only for firm matches. The listing skips clone size in some rows; elsewhere it reads once, few, many or a size class.

clone_size | j_call | v_call | d_call | cdr3_nt | cdr3_aa
- | TRBJ2-7 | TRBV6-6 | - | TGTGCCAGCAGTGATGACAGGCAGGGCGAGCAGTACTTC | CASSDDRQGEQYF
- | TRBJ2-7 | TRBV6-5 | TRBD1 | TGTGCCAGCAGTTTCTCGGGACAGCTTTCCTACGAGCAGTACTTC | CASSFSGQLSYEQYF
- | TRBJ2-5 | TRBV30 | - | TGTGCCTGGAGTGTACCCTGGGGAATTTTACAAGAGACCCAGTACTTC | CAWSVPWGILQETQYF
- | TRBJ2-1 | TRBV19 | - | TGTGCCAGTAGTATCGGGAACACATTGAACAATGAGCAGTTCTTC | CASSIGNTLNNEQFF
once | TRBJ2-3 | TRBV30 | - | TGTGCCTGGAGGCCATACACAGATACGCAGTATTTT | CAWRPYTDTQYF
- | TRBJ2-6 | TRBV30 | - | TGTGCCTGGACGCGTCCCTCTGGGGCCAACGTCCTGACTTTC | CAWTRPSGANVLTF
- | TRBJ2-5 | TRBV2 | - | TGTGCCAGCAGTGAACGTCTTCGGGAGACCCAGTACTTC | CASSERLRETQYF
- | TRBJ1-1 | TRBV27 | - | TGTGCCAGCAGTGCGAATGGGGCCGGGACTGAAGCTTTCTTT | CASSANGAGTEAFF
- | TRBJ2-1 | TRBV7-9 | TRBD1 | TGTGCCAGCAGTAATCTGGGACAGTATAATGAGCAGTTCTTC | CASSNLGQYNEQFF
few | TRBJ2-7 | TRBV7-6 | TRBD1 | TGTGCCAGCAGCTTTAACAGGGGAGCGTACGAGCAGTACTTC | CASSFNRGAYEQYF
- | TRBJ2-7 | TRBV30 | TRBD2 | TGTGCCTGCGCCGGGACTAGCGTGTACGAGCAGTACTTC | CACAGTSVYEQYF
few | TRBJ2-1 | TRBV29-1 | TRBD2 | TGCAGCGTTGAAGGTGGGACTAGCGGGTACAATGAGCAGTTCTTC | CSVEGGTSGYNEQFF
few | TRBJ2-7 | TRBV29-1 | - | TGCAGCGTTGAGTTGGGTACCGCGACTTACGAGCAGTACTTC | CSVELGTATYEQYF
- | TRBJ1-1 | TRBV14 | - | TGTGCCAGCAGCCAAGATTGGATAGGGGGTGGCCTCGCTTTCTTT | CASSQDWIGGGLAFF
- | TRBJ2-1 | TRBV9 | TRBD2 | TGTGCCAGCAGCCCTAGGGACGGACTAGCGAATTCCTACAATGAGCAGTTCTTC | CASSPRDGLANSYNEQFF
- | TRBJ2-5 | TRBV29-1 | TRBD1 | TGCAGCGTCCGTAACAGGGGCGGCCGTGAGACCCAGTACTTC | CSVRNRGGRETQYF
- | TRBJ2-2 | TRBV7-9 | - | TGTGCCAGCAGCTCGGGGGAAGGTCCCGGGGAGCTGTTTTTT | CASSSGEGPGELFF
few | TRBJ2-2 | TRBV5-5 | - | TGTGCCAGCAGTTCCACCGGGGAGCTGTTTTTT | CASSSTGELFF
- | TRBJ2-3 | TRBV2 | TRBD2 | TGTGCCAGCAGTGAGCAACTAGCGGGGGTTTTT | CASSEQLAGVF
- | TRBJ2-5 | TRBV7-2 | - | TGTGCCAGCAGCTTATGGGACAAGGAGACCCAGTACTTC | CASSLWDKETQYF
once | TRBJ2-4 | TRBV11-2 | TRBD2 | TGTGCCAGCAGCCAAAGGGAGGGGCCGGGATTAGCCAAAAACATCCAGTACTTC | CASSQREGPGLAKNIQYF
- | TRBJ1-2 | TRBV2 | - | TGTGCCAGCAGTGAAGCGCTTACAGGGTCGGGTGGCTACACCTTC | CASSEALTGSGGYTF
- | TRBJ1-6 | TRBV23-1 | TRBD1 | TGCGCCAGCATTCGGACAGGGGAGAGAGGATCACCCCTCCACTTT | CASIRTGERGSPLHF
- | TRBJ2-3 | TRBV11-2 | TRBD2 | TGTGCCAGCAGCACCCGACTAGCGGGGGGGACAGATACGCAGTATTTT | CASSTRLAGGTDTQYF
- | TRBJ2-7 | TRBV29-1 | - | TGCAGCGTTGCGGGCAGCGAGAGCTCCTACGAGCAGTACTTC | CSVAGSESSYEQYF
- | TRBJ1-5 | TRBV19 | - | TGTGCCAGTAGCACAACAGGAGATCAGCCCCAGCATTTT | CASSTTGDQPQHF
few | TRBJ1-2 | TRBV7-9 | TRBD1 | TGTGCCAGCAGCTTAGACAGGGGGGGATCTAACTATGGCTACACCTTC | CASSLDRGGSNYGYTF
- | TRBJ2-7 | TRBV30 | - | TGTGCCTGGAGGGACGGAAGCTACGAGCAGTACTTC | CAWRDGSYEQYF
- | TRBJ1-5 | TRBV11-2 | - | TGTGCCAGCAGCTTAGAGCCTGGGGGCAATCAGCCCCAGCATTTT | CASSLEPGGNQPQHF
- | TRBJ1-1 | TRBV7-9 | TRBD1 | TGTGCCAGCAGCTTGGGACAGGGGACTGAAGCTTTCTTT | CASSLGQGTEAFF
- | TRBJ2-3 | TRBV10-3 | - | TGTGCCATCAGTGCGAGGGATACGCAGTATTTT | CAISARDTQYF
- | TRBJ1-4 | TRBV27 | - | TGTGCCAGCAGTTCTCTCGGACTTAATGAAAAACTGTTTTTT | CASSSLGLNEKLFF
- | TRBJ2-5 | TRBV30 | - | TGTGCCTGGATCAACCCCGCAGAACAAGAGACCCAGTACTTC | CAWINPAEQETQYF
- | TRBJ2-2 | TRBV29-1 | TRBD1 | TGCAGCGTTGAGTACGGGACAGCGAACACCGGGGAGCTGTTTTTT | CSVEYGTANTGELFF
few | TRBJ2-3 | TRBV6-1 | TRBD1 | TGTGCCAGCAGTGAAAGGAGGCGGCAGGGGGCTAGCACAGATACGCAGTATTTT | CASSERRRQGASTDTQYF
- | TRBJ2-7 | TRBV4-2 | TRBD2 | TGTGCCAGCAGCCAAGATGGGCTAGCGGGGGACGAGCAGTACTTC | CASSQDGLAGDEQYF
many | TRBJ1-3 | TRBV9 | - | TGTGCCAGCAGCCCCACACAGGGATTGGTAAACACCATATATTTT | CASSPTQGLVNTIYF
- | TRBJ1-5 | TRBV7-2 | - | TGTGCCAGCAGCTTAGTGCCGGCCGTGGCGCAGCCCCAGCATTTT | CASSLVPAVAQPQHF
few | TRBJ2-5 | TRBV5-1 | TRBD1 | TGCGCCAGCAGCATCATATCGGACAGGTCTCTTCAAGAGACCCAGTACTTC | CASSIISDRSLQETQYF
few | TRBJ2-7 | TRBV5-6 | TRBD2 | TGTGCCAGCAGCGGCGGGAGCTACGAGCAGTACTTC | CASSGGSYEQYF
many | TRBJ2-1 | TRBV9 | TRBD2 | TGTGCCAGCAGCGCCACTAGCGGGGGGTCTGATGAGCAGTTCTTC | CASSATSGGSDEQFF
- | TRBJ2-5 | TRBV30 | TRBD2 | TGTGCCTGGACCCCGGGGGGTTACGAGACCCAGTACTTC | CAWTPGGYETQYF
- | TRBJ2-1 | TRBV6-5 | - | TGTGCCAGCAGTTACTCGATAACGGTGAATGAGCAGTTCTTC | CASSYSITVNEQFF
- | TRBJ2-4 | TRBV7-9 | - | TGTGCCAGCAGCACTCCGGACGGCAGTAACAAAAACATTCAGTACTTC | CASSTPDGSNKNIQYF
- | TRBJ2-1 | TRBV30 | - | TGTGCCTGGAGTGTACTTGGGTTGTCGGACAATGAGCAGTTCTTC | CAWSVLGLSDNEQFF
- | TRBJ1-5 | TRBV4-1 | - | TGCGCCAGCAGCCAAGCAAATCAGCCCCAGCATTTT | CASSQANQPQHF
- | TRBJ2-1 | TRBV30 | TRBD1 | TGTGCCTGGAGTGGAGACAGGGGGACGGGGAATGAGCAGTTCTTC | CAWSGDRGTGNEQFF
- | TRBJ2-1 | TRBV5-1 | - | TGCGCCAGCAGCCAACACCCCAACAGGGATGAGCAGTTCTTC | CASSQHPNRDEQFF
few | TRBJ2-4 | TRBV20-1 | - | TGCAGTGCTGGACGGGGGCACATTCAGTACTTC | CSAGRGHIQYF
- | TRBJ1-1 | TRBV27 | - | TGTGCCAGCAGTTTATTCCCCGAGTCAACAAACACTGAAGCTTTCTTT | CASSLFPESTNTEAFF
- | TRBJ1-4 | TRBV29-1 | - | TGCAGCGTTTGCAGGGTTGGGGCTAATGAAAAACTGTTTTTT | CSVCRVGANEKLFF
- | TRBJ2-5 | TRBV15 | - | TGTGCCACCAGCAGAGATCTAAGTCGGGTAGGGACCCAGTACTTC | CATSRDLSRVGTQYF
few | TRBJ2-1 | TRBV9 | TRBD1 | TGTGCCAGCAGCGTAGAGGACAGGGGTAGCAATGAGCAGTTCTTC | CASSVEDRGSNEQFF
few | TRBJ2-7 | TRBV9 | - | TGTGCCAGCAGCGGCAGAACAGGGCACGAGCAGTACTTC | CASSGRTGHEQYF
few | TRBJ1-5 | TRBV27 | - | TGTGCCAGCAGTTTATCATCGGAGAGCAATCAGCCCCAGCATTTT | CASSLSSESNQPQHF
- | TRBJ1-3 | TRBV30 | - | TGTGCCTGGCTGAACAGGGGAAACACCATATATTTT | CAWLNRGNTIYF